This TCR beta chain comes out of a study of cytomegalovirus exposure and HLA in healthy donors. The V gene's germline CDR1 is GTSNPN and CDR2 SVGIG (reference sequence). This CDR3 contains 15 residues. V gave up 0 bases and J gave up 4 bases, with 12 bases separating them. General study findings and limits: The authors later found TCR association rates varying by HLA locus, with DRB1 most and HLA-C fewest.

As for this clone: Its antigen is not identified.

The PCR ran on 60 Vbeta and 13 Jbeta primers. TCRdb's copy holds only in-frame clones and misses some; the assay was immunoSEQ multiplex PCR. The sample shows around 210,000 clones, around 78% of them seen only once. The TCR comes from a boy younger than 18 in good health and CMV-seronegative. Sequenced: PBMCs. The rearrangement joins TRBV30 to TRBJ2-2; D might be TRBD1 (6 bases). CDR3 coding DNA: TGTGCCTGGAGTGTACCCAGGGGAGTCACCGGGGAGCTGTTTTTT. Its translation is CAWSVPRGVTGELFF.